Following are 13 T cell receptor beta chains from one sample sequenced in a study of blood T cell repertoires in COVID-19. Assay used: immunoSEQ multiplex PCR; TCRdb lists only in-frame clones, some missing. The profile shows about 300,000 clones, about 82% of them singletons. Input material: peripheral blood. The receptor source for this set is a woman aged 50 to 60 with acute or convalescent COVID-19.

The rearrangement uses TRBV28 and TRBJ1-4, with 7 positions matching TRBD1. The V and J ends lost 5 bases and 0 bases, in that order; junction bases with no gene match: 6. Germline V gene data show CDR1 as MDHEN and CDR2 as SYDVKM. This CDR3 spans 16 amino acids. CDR3 residues: CASSKSTGATNEKLFF. The DNA of the CDR3 is TGTGCCAGCAGTAAATCTACAGGGGCAACTAATGAAAAACTGTTTTTT.

The genes are TRBV5-1 and TRBJ2-3, with TRBD1 matching 9 bases. The CDR3 totals 16 residues. Germline V CDR1 and CDR2: SGHRS, YFSETQ. V shed 2 bases, J shed 2 bases, and the junction held 6 bases outside the gene matches. CDR3 bases: TGCGCCAGCAGCTTAGGACAGGGGTATGTCACAGATACGCAGTATTTT. This translates into CASSLGQGYVTDTQYF. The variable domain in full, with the rest retrieved from reference TRBV5-1 and TRBJ2-3, is KAGVTQTPRYLIKTRGQQVTLSCSPISGHRSVSWYQQTPGQGLQFLFEYFSETQRNKGNFPGRFSGRQFSNSRSEMNVSTLELGDSALYLCASSLGQGYVTDTQYFGPGTRLTVL.

V is TRBV7-9 and J is TRBJ1-1, with D unclear. Deletions cut 4 bases from V and 1 base from J, with 10 bases between. CDR3 size: 14 residues. Germline CDR1 SEHNR, CDR2 FQNEAQ (reference sequence). CDR3 nucleotide sequence: TGTGCCAGCAGCTCCCCAGGCGCGAACACTGAAGCTTTCTTT. Its protein is CASSSPGANTEAFF. Full variable domain (rest looked up from reference TRBV7-9 and TRBJ1-1): DTGVSQNPRHKITKRGQNVTFRCDPISEHNRLYWYRQTLGQGPEFLTYFQNEAQLEKSRLLSDRFSAERPKGSFSTLEIQRTEQGDSAMYLCASSSPGANTEAFFGQGTRLTVV.

This chain joins TRBV27 and TRBJ2-3; no clear D gene. V was clipped by 5 bases and J by 6 bases, with 9 bases between them. The CDR3 is 12 amino acids. CDR1 MNHEY and CDR2 SMNVEV come from the germline V gene (reference sequence). The CDR3 DNA is TGTGCCAGCAGTCCATACTCCGATACGCAGTATTTT. Amino acid sequence: CASSPYSDTQYF.

The chain uses TRBV29-1 and TRBJ2-3, with 8 positions matching TRBD1. The V and J ends lost 3 bases and 2 bases, in that order; junction bases with no gene match: 7. CDR1 is SQVTM and CDR2 is ANQGSEA in the germline V gene. The CDR3 loop spans 15 amino acids. DNA for the CDR3: TGCAGCGTTGATAGGACAGGGAGAGTCACAGATACGCAGTATTTT. Its protein product is CSVDRTGRVTDTQYF.

The genes are TRBV28 and TRBJ2-7; 7 nucleotides line up with TRBD1. After removal of 4 bases from V and 4 bases from J, the junction contained 10 bases not matched to a gene. Germline CDR1 MDHEN, CDR2 SYDVKM. The length of the CDR3 is 15 residues. The CDR3 nucleotides read TGTGCCAGCAGTTCCCTTAGGACAGGAAGTTACGAGCAGTACTTC. This translates into CASSSLRTGSYEQYF.

The chain carries TRBV2 and TRBJ1-5; 8 nucleotides align to TRBD1. Trimming cost V 3 bases and J 12 bases; bases outside gene matches: 7. The germline CDR1 and CDR2 sequences are SNHLY and FYNNEI. The CDR3 runs to 13 residues. The chain's CDR3 is CASSEDRVRVQHF. CDR3 in DNA: TGTGCCAGCAGTGAGGACAGGGTTAGGGTCCAGCATTTT.

This clone was counted only a few times. This same CDR3 is encoded by further DNA sequences in the sample. The chain carries TRBV5-1 and TRBJ2-5; TRBD1 agrees at 8 bases. J lost 5 bases, V lost 5 bases, and 14 bases had no gene match. CDR1 is SGHRS and CDR2 is YFSETQ in the germline V gene. This CDR3 is built from 16 residues. The DNA of the CDR3 is TGCGCCAGCAGTCGTCAGGGAAGGGGGGACAGGGAGACCCAGTACTTC. Its protein is CASSRQGRGDRETQYF. Supplemented by reference TRBV5-1 and TRBJ2-5, the full variable domain reads KAGVTQTPRYLIKTRGQQVTLSCSPISGHRSVSWYQQTPGQGLQFLFEYFSETQRNKGNFPGRFSGRQFSNSRSEMNVSTLELGDSALYLCASSRQGRGDRETQYFGPGTRLLVL.

The V and J genes are TRBV28 and TRBJ2-1, with no clear D. The ends were cut back, 5 bases at V and 0 bases at J, with 11 bases in the middle. Germline assignment: CDR1 MDHEN and CDR2 SYDVKM. CDR3 size: 15 residues. CDR3 DNA sequence: TGTGCCAGCAGTCTACTAAGTGGCTCCTACAATGAGCAGTTCTTC. Translating gives CASSLLSGSYNEQFF.

This chain links TRBV3-1 (or the pseudogene TRBV3-2) with TRBJ1-2; maybe TRBD1 (5 bases). This CDR3 region has 14 residues. Deletions cut 0 bases from V and 5 bases from J, with 10 bases between. Germline lookup yields CDR1 LGHDT and CDR2 YNNKEL (reference sequence). The CDR3 reads CASSQDPTAYGYTF. In nucleotides, the CDR3 is TGTGCCAGCAGCCAAGATCCGACAGCATATGGCTACACCTTC.

The rearrangement joins TRBV6-6 to TRBJ1-1; D ambiguous. V lost 7 bases, J lost 4 bases, and 7 bases lay in between. The CDR3 extends over 11 amino acids. Germline loops: CDR1 MNHNY, CDR2 SVGAGI (reference sequence). CDR3 loop: CASKGSTEAFF. The DNA for the CDR3 is TGTGCCAGCAAAGGGAGCACTGAAGCTTTCTTT.

V is TRBV6-2 or TRBV6-3 and J is TRBJ1-1; TRBD1 might be the D (5 bases). Germline V gene lookup returns CDR1 MNHEY and CDR2 SVGEGT. V was pared by 5 bases and J by 7 bases, with 11 bases between. This CDR3 region has 12 residues. The chain's CDR3 is CASSPDRGEAFF. CDR3 bases: TGTGCCAGCAGTCCCGATAGGGGTGAAGCTTTCTTT.

The rearrangement joins TRBV9 to TRBJ2-1; D is unclear. Germline V gene lookup returns CDR1 SGDLS and CDR2 YYNGEE. This CDR3 comprises 12 residues. V was clipped by 0 bases and J by 7 bases, with 5 bases between them. CDR3: CASSVGTNEQFF. The CDR3 DNA reads as TGTGCCAGCAGCGTAGGAACAAATGAGCAGTTCTTC.